These 18 T cell receptor beta chains were sequenced from one sample in a study of blood T cell repertoires in COVID-19. Libraries were prepared by immunoSEQ multiplex PCR; TCRdb keeps only in-frame clonotypes and omits some of them. The data contain just over 150,000 clones, approximately 92% of them seen just once; the ten biggest clones take up about 5%. The source material was peripheral blood. Receptor source: a woman in her forties or fifties with acute or convalescent COVID-19.

This rearrangement joins TRBV30 to TRBJ1-5; weak D call: TRBD1 (5 bases). The V gene lost 4 bases and the J gene lost 3 bases, with 10 bases spanning the gap. From germline, CDR1 is GTSNPN and CDR2 SVGIG (reference sequence). The CDR3 has 13 residues. CDR3 amino acids: CAWTAGLNQPQHF. The CDR3 DNA is TGTGCCTGGACCGCGGGACTCAATCAGCCCCAGCATTTT.

The chain has TRBV29-1 and TRBJ1-5; a weak D match, TRBD1 (5 bases). Germline loops: CDR1 SQVTM, CDR2 ANQGSEA. V shed 6 bases and J shed 2 bases, with 8 bases lying between them. The CDR3 length is 12 residues. The CDR3 loop is CSVQQGNQPQHF. In DNA, the CDR3 is TGCAGCGTGCAACAGGGCAATCAGCCCCAGCATTTT.

J is TRBJ1-1 and V is TRBV2; D uncertain. Germline loops: CDR1 SNHLY, CDR2 FYNNEI. The V gene lost 3 bases and the J gene lost 1 base, with 6 bases spanning the gap. This CDR3 comprises 13 residues. The CDR3 region has the DNA TGTGCCAGCAGTGACGCAGAGAACACTGAAGCTTTCTTT. Its protein product is CASSDAENTEAFF.

The chain carries TRBV12-3 or TRBV12-4 and TRBJ1-2; TRBD1 is a possible D gene (5 bases). V lost 3 bases to trimming and J lost 8 bases, with 13 bases between them. The CDR3 contains 13 residues. This CDR3 reads CASSFAQPGGYTF. The CDR3 nucleotides are TGTGCCAGCAGTTTTGCACAGCCAGGGGGCTACACCTTC.

The rearrangement joins TRBV4-1 to TRBJ2-7, with 7 bases identical to TRBD2. V lost 0 bases to trimming and J lost 5 bases; unmatched junction nucleotides: 16. CDR3 size: 18 residues. Germline V CDR1 and CDR2: MGHRA, YSYEKL. This chain's CDR3 is CASSQDPTSSGRGDEQYF. The CDR3 DNA reads as TGCGCCAGCAGCCAAGACCCCACTTCTAGCGGACGGGGGGACGAGCAGTACTTC.

The V and J genes are TRBV6-2 or TRBV6-3 and TRBJ2-7, with TRBD1 as a possible D gene (5 bases). There are 13 residues in the CDR3. From germline, CDR1 is MNHEY and CDR2 SVGEGT. V was clipped by 2 bases and J by 1 base, with 6 bases between them. CDR3 DNA sequence: TGTGCCAGCAGTTACGGGGCTTCCTACGAGCAGTACTTC. It encodes CASSYGASYEQYF.

The chain is built from TRBV3-1 (or the pseudogene TRBV3-2) and TRBJ1-3; D call uncertain. Germline-derived CDR1 and CDR2 are LGHDT and YNNKEL (reference sequence). V gave up 0 bases and J gave up 0 bases, with 15 bases separating them. CDR3 size: 18 residues. CDR3 DNA: TGTGCCAGCAGCCAAGATAGGAGGGCTCCGAGCTCTGGAAACACCATATATTTT. Translating it yields CASSQDRRAPSSGNTIYF.

The V call is TRBV19, the J call TRBJ1-3; D unresolved. Germline assignment: CDR1 LNHDA and CDR2 SQIVND (reference sequence). This CDR3 comprises 15 residues. The V and J ends lost 3 bases and 0 bases respectively, with 9 bases between them. The chain's CDR3 is CASSIGSYSGNTIYF. The CDR3 DNA reads as TGTGCCAGTAGTATCGGGAGTTACTCTGGAAACACCATATATTTT.

The chain carries TRBV7-2 and TRBJ1-1; D perhaps matches TRBD1 (6 bases). Germline CDR1 is SGHTA and CDR2 is FQGNSA. V lost 0 bases to trimming and J lost 0 bases, with 14 bases between them. This CDR3 region has 17 residues. The CDR3 reads CASSLAGQYLMNTEAFF. The CDR3 nucleotides read TGTGCCAGCAGCTTAGCCGGACAGTACCTTATGAACACTGAAGCTTTCTTT. Filled out from reference TRBV7-2 and TRBJ1-1, the complete variable domain reads GAGVSQSPSNKVTEKGKDVELRCDPISGHTALYWYRQSLGQGLEFLIYFQGNSAPDKSGLPSDRFSAERTGGSVSTLTIQRTQQEDSAVYLCASSLAGQYLMNTEAFFGQGTRLTVV.

J is TRBJ1-2 and V is TRBV29-1, with a tentative D call TRBD1 (6 bases). V gave up 5 bases and J gave up 2 bases, with 21 bases separating them. Germline CDR1 is SQVTM and CDR2 is ANQGSEA. The CDR3 has 16 amino acids. The CDR3 DNA is TGCAGCGTTCAGGACAGTCCTTTCGCTGGGAACTATGGCTACACCTTC. As protein: CSVQDSPFAGNYGYTF.

The chain joins TRBV30 to TRBJ2-1, with 8 bases lining up with TRBD2. CDR1 is GTSNPN, CDR2 SVGIG, per germline (reference sequence). The CDR3 extends over 14 amino acids. V lost 5 bases, J lost 5 bases, and 8 bases stayed unmatched. The CDR3 sequence is CAWEIGTRHNEQFF. CDR3 nucleotides: TGTGCCTGGGAGATAGGGACTAGACACAATGAGCAGTTCTTC.

The chain couples TRBV30 to TRBJ2-1; D is possibly TRBD2 (5 bases). The V end was cut by 4 bases, the J end by 0 bases, with 10 bases between. This CDR3 comprises 14 residues. Looked up from germline, CDR1 is GTSNPN and CDR2 is SVGIG (reference sequence). In nucleotides, the CDR3 is TGTGCCTGGAAAGGCCGGGACTCCTACAATGAGCAGTTCTTC. Protein: CAWKGRDSYNEQFF.

The chain joins TRBV6-4 to TRBJ1-1, with a tentative D call TRBD1 (6 bases). Between the trimmed V and J ends, which lost 6 bases and 0 bases, there was a span of 8 bases. The CDR3 loop spans 13 amino acids. Germline loops: CDR1 MRHNA, CDR2 SNTAGT. In nucleotides, the CDR3 is TGTGCCAGCAGGCGACAGGTGAACACTGAAGCTTTCTTT. This codes for CASRRQVNTEAFF.

The chain joins TRBV11-1 to TRBJ2-6; the D gene is possibly TRBD1 (6 bases). Germline CDR1 and CDR2: SGHAT and FQDESV (reference sequence). Trimming shortened V by 3 bases and J by 0 bases, and 9 bases separated the two germline ends. The CDR3 is 16 residues long. The CDR3 loop is CASSFGQSSGANVLTF. The CDR3 coding sequence is TGTGCCAGCAGCTTCGGACAGAGCTCTGGGGCCAACGTCCTGACTTTC.

The V call is TRBV6-5, the J call TRBJ1-6; D not resolved. From germline, CDR1 is MNHEY and CDR2 SVGAGI. The ends were cut back, 6 bases at V and 15 bases at J, with 18 bases in the middle. CDR3 length: 13 amino acids. CDR3 sequence (DNA): TGTGCCAGCAGACCATCCTCGCGGGGAGTCCTCCACTTT. This sequence encodes CASRPSSRGVLHF.

The chain is built from TRBV6-1 and TRBJ2-2, with D uncertain. V shed 1 base and J shed 0 bases, with 6 bases lying between them. There are 15 residues in the CDR3. Germline lookup yields CDR1 MNHNS and CDR2 SASEGT. The CDR3 DNA is TGTGCCAGCAGTGAAGTCCGGGCGAACACCGGGGAGCTGTTTTTT. Protein sequence: CASSEVRANTGELFF.

This clone was seen only once. This chain connects TRBV5-4 to TRBJ1-1; 9 bases are a match to TRBD1. CDR1 and CDR2 from the germline V gene are SGHNT and YYREEE (reference sequence). Trimming at V came to 1 base and at J to 3 bases, leaving 1 base not matched to a gene. The CDR3 sequence is 14 residues long. In DNA form, the CDR3 reads TGTGCCAGCAGCTTGAGGACAGGGGACACTGAAGCTTTCTTT. As protein: CASSLRTGDTEAFF. The variable domain in full, with the rest retrieved from reference TRBV5-4 and TRBJ1-1, is ETGVTQSPTHLIKTRGQQVTLRCSSQSGHNTVSWYQQALGQGPQFIFQYYREEENGRGNFPPRFSGLQFPNYSSELNVNALELDDSALYLCASSLRTGDTEAFFGQGTRLTVV.

In the case of this clone: Other nucleotide sequences in the sample specify the same CDR3. The rearrangement joins TRBV10-3 to TRBJ1-2, with D possibly matching TRBD1 (5 bases). CDR3 length: 14 amino acids. V was shortened by 0 bases and J by 2 bases, with 7 bases between the two germline ends. Germline V gene data show CDR1 as ENHRY and CDR2 as SYGVKD. This chain's CDR3 is CAISESGLNYGYTF. DNA of the CDR3: TGTGCCATCAGTGAGTCGGGACTAAACTATGGCTACACCTTC.